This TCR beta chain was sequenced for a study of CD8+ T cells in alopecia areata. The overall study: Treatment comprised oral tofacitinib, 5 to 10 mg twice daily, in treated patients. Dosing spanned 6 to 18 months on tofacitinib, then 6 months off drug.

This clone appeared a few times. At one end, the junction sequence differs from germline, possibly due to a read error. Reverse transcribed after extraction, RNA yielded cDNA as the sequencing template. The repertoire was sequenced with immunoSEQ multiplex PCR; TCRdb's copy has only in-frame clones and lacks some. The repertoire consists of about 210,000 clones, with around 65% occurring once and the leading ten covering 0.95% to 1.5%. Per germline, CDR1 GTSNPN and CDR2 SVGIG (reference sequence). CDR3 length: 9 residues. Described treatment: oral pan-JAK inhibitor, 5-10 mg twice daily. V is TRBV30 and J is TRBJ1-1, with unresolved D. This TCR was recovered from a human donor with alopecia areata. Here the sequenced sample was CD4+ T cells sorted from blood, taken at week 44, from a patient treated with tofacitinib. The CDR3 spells CAWGPRLIF. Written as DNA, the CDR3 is TGTGCCTGGGGACCGAGGCTGATCTTT.